The 3 T cell receptor beta chains reported below all come from one sample, sequenced in a study of early T cells in non-severe SARS-CoV-2 infection. Via MiXCR, TCRdb re-called the 5' RACE reads, giving one row per CDR3 protein. In the table there are 97,000 or so distinct CDR3 sequences, approximately 14% of which are singletons. Material for sequencing was whole blood. These receptor sequences come from an adult who was a healthcare worker with PCR-confirmed SARS-CoV-2 infection or an uninfected control (not recorded which).

This clonotype was seen a few times. The rearrangement joins TRBV7-9 to TRBJ2-7, with 7 bases fitting TRBD2. The CDR3 totals 16 residues. V trimming: 8 bases; J trimming: 4 bases; junction bases outside the gene matches: 17. The germline V gene has CDR1 SEHNR and CDR2 FQNEAQ (reference sequence). The CDR3 nucleotides are TGTGCCAGCGCTAGCGGTAATTCGGATCAGAGGTACGAGCAGTACTTC. It encodes CASASGNSDQRYEQYF.

This clonotype turned up a few times. This sequence joins TRBV9 and TRBJ2-1, with D maybe TRBD1 (5 bases). The CDR3 covers 13 residues. Trimming removed 4 bases from V and 8 bases from J, with 13 bases in between. Germline V gene lookup returns CDR1 SGDLS and CDR2 YYNGEE. The CDR3: CASSPRQGHEQFF. The CDR3, as DNA: TGTGCCAGCAGCCCTCGTCAGGGTCATGAGCAGTTCTTC.

This clonotype was observed many times. The chain has TRBV5-5 and TRBJ2-5, with TRBD1 matching over 9 bases. Trimming cost V 3 bases and J 6 bases; bases outside gene matches: 9. Germline assignment: CDR1 SGHKS and CDR2 YYEKEE (reference sequence). The CDR3 spans 15 residues. Written as DNA, the CDR3 is TGTGCCAGCAGCTCCCCTTTGGGACAGGGACAGACCCAGTACTTC. Amino acid sequence: CASSSPLGQGQTQYF.